One sample yielded the 5 T cell receptor beta chains listed below, sequenced in a study of shared clonotypes between healthy human individuals. Repertoires were generated with immunoSEQ multiplex PCR, while TCRdb's copy carries only in-frame clones and drops some. Among roughly 2.6 million clones listed, about 92% were seen once. Sequences were obtained from naive CD4+ T cells sorted from blood. As for subset: CD45RA+ positively selected. The receptors shown here come from a man between 18 and 29 years old in good health.

This sequence joins TRBV6-6 and TRBJ2-3, with 7 bases aligning to TRBD2. The germline V gene has CDR1 MNHNY and CDR2 SVGAGI (reference sequence). The CDR3 loop spans 16 amino acids. V dropped 0 bases and J dropped 1; count of bases not matched to a gene: 4. The CDR3 region has the DNA TGTGCCAGCAGTTACTCGACTAGCCGGGGCACAGATACGCAGTATTTT. Amino acids: CASSYSTSRGTDTQYF.

The gene calls are TRBV14 and TRBJ1-2; the D gene is possibly TRBD1 (5 bases). The CDR3 extends over 15 amino acids. The germline V gene encodes CDR1 SGHDN and CDR2 FVKESK. V dropped 0 bases and J dropped 3 bases, with 11 bases sitting between them. CDR3 residues: CASSQDPGTDYGYTF. The DNA of the CDR3 is TGTGCCAGCAGCCAAGATCCAGGGACGGACTATGGCTACACCTTC.

V usage is TRBV29-1 and J usage is TRBJ2-5; 11 nucleotides match TRBD1. Germline V gene data show CDR1 as SQVTM and CDR2 as ANQGSEA. The CDR3 length is 14 residues. With V trimmed by 6 bases and J by 5 bases, 8 bases remained unmatched. Written as DNA, the CDR3 is TGCAGCGTGGACCGGACAGGGGGCGCGGAGACCCAGTACTTC. Translated: CSVDRTGGAETQYF.

Remarks on this clone: The same CDR3 can be traced to other DNA sequences in this sample. The genes are TRBV7-2 and TRBJ2-5; possible D gene TRBD2, 5 bases. Trimming cost V 4 bases and J 5 bases, with 5 bases left between them. Germline CDR1 SGHTA, CDR2 FQGNSA. The CDR3 contains 11 residues. The CDR3 spells CASSSGETQYF. Here the CDR3 DNA reads TGTGCCAGCAGCTCGGGGGAGACCCAGTACTTC.

The V gene is TRBV6-5, the J gene TRBJ2-3, with TRBD1 identical over 8 bases. The CDR3 has 13 amino acids. The germline CDR1 and CDR2 sequences are MNHEY and SVGAGI. V trimming: 6 bases; J trimming: 3 bases; junction bases outside the gene matches: 2. CDR3 coding DNA: TGTGCCAGCAGGACAGGGGATACAGATACGCAGTATTTT. Its translation is CASRTGDTDTQYF.